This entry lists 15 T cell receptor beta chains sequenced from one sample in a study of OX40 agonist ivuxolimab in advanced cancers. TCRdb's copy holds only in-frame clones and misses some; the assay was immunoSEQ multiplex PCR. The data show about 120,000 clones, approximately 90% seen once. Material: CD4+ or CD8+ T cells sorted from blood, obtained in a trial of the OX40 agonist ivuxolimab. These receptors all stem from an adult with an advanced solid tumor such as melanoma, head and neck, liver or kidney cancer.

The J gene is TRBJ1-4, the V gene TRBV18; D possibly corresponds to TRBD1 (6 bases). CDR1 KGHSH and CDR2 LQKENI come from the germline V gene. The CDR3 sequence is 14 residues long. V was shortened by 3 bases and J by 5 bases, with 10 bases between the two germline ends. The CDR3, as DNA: TGTGCCAGCTCACCGACAGGTACGAATGAAAAACTGTTTTTT. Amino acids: CASSPTGTNEKLFF. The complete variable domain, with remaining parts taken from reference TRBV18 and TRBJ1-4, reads NAGVMQNPRHLVRRRGQEARLRCSPMKGHSHVYWYRQLPEEGLKFMVYLQKENIIDESGMPKERFSAEFPKEGPSILRIQQVVRGDSAAYFCASSPTGTNEKLFFGSGTQLSVL.

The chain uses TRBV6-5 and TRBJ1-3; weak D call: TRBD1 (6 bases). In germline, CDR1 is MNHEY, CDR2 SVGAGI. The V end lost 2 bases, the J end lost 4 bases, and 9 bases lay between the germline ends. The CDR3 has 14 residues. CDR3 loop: CASSYGTRGNTIYF. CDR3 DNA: TGTGCCAGCAGTTACGGGACAAGGGGAAACACCATATATTTT.

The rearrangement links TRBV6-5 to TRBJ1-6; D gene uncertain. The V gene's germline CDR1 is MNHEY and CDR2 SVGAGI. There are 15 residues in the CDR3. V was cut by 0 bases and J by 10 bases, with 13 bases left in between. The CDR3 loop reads CASSYSVKGDSPLHF. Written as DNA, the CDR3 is TGTGCCAGCAGTTACTCGGTTAAGGGAGACTCACCCCTCCACTTT.

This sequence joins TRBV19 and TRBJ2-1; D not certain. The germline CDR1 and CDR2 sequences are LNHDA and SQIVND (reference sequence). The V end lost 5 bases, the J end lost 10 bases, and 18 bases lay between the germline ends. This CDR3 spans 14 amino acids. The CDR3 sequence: CASSRLSAFGEQFF. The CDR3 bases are TGTGCCAGTAGTCGGTTGTCGGCTTTTGGGGAGCAGTTCTTC.

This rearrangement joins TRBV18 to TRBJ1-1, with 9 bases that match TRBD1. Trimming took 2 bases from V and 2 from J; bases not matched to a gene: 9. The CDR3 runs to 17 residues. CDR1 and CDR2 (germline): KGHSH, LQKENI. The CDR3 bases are TGTGCCAGCTCACCAATGGACAGGGGATTTTTAAACACTGAAGCTTTCTTT. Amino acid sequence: CASSPMDRGFLNTEAFF.

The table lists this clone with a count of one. The CDR3 here is CASSYPQGSAGYTF. CDR3 coding DNA: TGTGCCAGCAGTTACCCACAGGGCTCGGCTGGCTACACCTTC. V is TRBV6-6 and J is TRBJ1-2; D possibly corresponds to TRBD1 (6 bases). This CDR3 is built from 14 residues. Deletions cut 2 bases from V and 7 bases from J, with 14 bases between. Per the germline V gene, CDR1 is MNHNY and CDR2 is SVGAGI (reference sequence).

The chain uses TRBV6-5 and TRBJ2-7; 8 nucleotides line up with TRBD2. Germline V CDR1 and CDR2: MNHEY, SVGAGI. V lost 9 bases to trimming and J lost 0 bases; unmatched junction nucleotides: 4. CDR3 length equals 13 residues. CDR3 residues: CASEGLVSYEQYF. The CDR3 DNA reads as TGTGCCAGTGAGGGACTAGTCTCCTACGAGCAGTACTTC.

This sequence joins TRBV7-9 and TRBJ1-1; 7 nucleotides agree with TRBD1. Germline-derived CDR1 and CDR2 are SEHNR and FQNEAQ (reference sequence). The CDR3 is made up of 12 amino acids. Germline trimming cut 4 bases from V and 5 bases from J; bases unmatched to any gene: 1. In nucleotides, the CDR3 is TGTGCCAGCAGCTCACAGGGGACTGAAGCTTTCTTT. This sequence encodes CASSSQGTEAFF.

CDR3 in DNA: TGTGCCAGCACCAGACTAGCGGGGCGCCAAGAGACCCAGTACTTC. Encoded protein: CASTRLAGRQETQYF. V gene TRBV6-6 combines with J gene TRBJ2-5; 11 positions match TRBD2. J lost 1 base, V lost 7 bases, and 5 bases had no gene match. Germline loops: CDR1 MNHNY, CDR2 SVGAGI (reference sequence). CDR3 size: 15 residues.

DNA of the CDR3: TGTGCCAGCAGCTTAGACTCAGGTGGTACTAACTATGGCTACACCTTC. It encodes CASSLDSGGTNYGYTF. The gene calls are TRBV7-2 and TRBJ1-2; D is uncertain. Between the trimmed V and J ends, which lost 1 base and 0 bases, there was a span of 12 bases. Germline CDR1 is SGHTA and CDR2 is FQGNSA. The CDR3 covers 16 residues.

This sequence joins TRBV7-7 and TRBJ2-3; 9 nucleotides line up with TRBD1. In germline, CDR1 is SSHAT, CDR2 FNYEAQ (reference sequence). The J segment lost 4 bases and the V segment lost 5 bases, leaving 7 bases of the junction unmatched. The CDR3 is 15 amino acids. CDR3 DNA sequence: TGTGCCAGCAGCCATGGGGACAGGGAGGCAGATACGCAGTATTTT. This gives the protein CASSHGDREADTQYF.

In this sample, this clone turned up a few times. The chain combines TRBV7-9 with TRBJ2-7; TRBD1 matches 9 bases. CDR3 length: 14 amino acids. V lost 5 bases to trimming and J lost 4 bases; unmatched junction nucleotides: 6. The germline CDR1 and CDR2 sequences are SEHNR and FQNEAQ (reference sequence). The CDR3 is CASSPGQGTYEQYF. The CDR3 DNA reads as TGTGCCAGCAGCCCAGGACAGGGGACGTACGAGCAGTACTTC. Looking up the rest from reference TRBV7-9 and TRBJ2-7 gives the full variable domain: DTGVSQNPRHKITKRGQNVTFRCDPISEHNRLYWYRQTLGQGPEFLTYFQNEAQLEKSRLLSDRFSAERPKGSFSTLEIQRTEQGDSAMYLCASSPGQGTYEQYFGPGTRLTVT.

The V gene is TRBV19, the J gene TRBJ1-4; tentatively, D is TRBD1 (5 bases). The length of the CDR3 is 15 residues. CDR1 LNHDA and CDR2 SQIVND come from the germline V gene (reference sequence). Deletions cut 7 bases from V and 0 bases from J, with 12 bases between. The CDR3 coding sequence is TGTGCCAGTAAGGGGTGGGGCGCAACTAATGAAAAACTGTTTTTT. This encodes CASKGWGATNEKLFF.

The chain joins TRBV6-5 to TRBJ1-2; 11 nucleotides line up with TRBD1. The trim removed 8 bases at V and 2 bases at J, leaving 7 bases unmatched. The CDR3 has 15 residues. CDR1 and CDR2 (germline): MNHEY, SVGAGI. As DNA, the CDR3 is TGTGCCAGCCGTCCCGGGACAGGGGGAAACTATGGCTACACCTTC. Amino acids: CASRPGTGGNYGYTF.

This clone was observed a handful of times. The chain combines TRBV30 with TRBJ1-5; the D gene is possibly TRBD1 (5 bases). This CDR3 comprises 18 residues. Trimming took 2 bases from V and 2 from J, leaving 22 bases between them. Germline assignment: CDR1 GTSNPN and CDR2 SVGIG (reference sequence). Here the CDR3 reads CAWSPPTTGGLGNQPQHF. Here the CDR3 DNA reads TGTGCCTGGAGTCCACCCACCACGGGGGGATTGGGCAATCAGCCCCAGCATTTT.